The entry below describes one T cell receptor delta chain. Its antigen is still unknown. Extracted RNA was reverse transcribed into cDNA. CDR3 amplicons came from multiplex PCR with pooled V-gene forward and constant-region reverse primers. TCRdb fed the multiplex PCR reads to CATT. This table has under 30,000 delta-chain clones, around 7.7% appearing once. The data are from a study of Vδ1+ human thymocytes. General study results and limits: Thymic TRG and TRD repertoires appeared highly polyclonal, with Gaussian CDR3 length distributions.

V shed 1 base and J 5 bases; nucleotides not matched to a gene: 15. Germline CDR1 reads TSWWSYY; CDR2 reads QGS. CDR3 size: 18 residues. The clonotype originates from a girl younger than two who had congenital heart surgery. V gene TRDV1 combines with J gene TRDJ1; 8 positions agree with TRDD3. Sequenced material: Vdelta1+ gamma-delta thymocytes from the thymus. Subset described: FACS-sorted CD3+ TCRalphabeta- TCRVdelta1+ TCRVdelta2- thymocytes. CDR3: CALGERRDLTGGQDKLIF. For the CDR3, the DNA is TGTGCTCTTGGGGAACGACGAGATCTAACTGGGGGCCAGGATAAACTCATCTTT.